One sample yielded the 7 T cell receptor beta chains listed below, sequenced in a study of regulatory T cells in long-lasting Graves disease. Described time point: persistent/refractory GD, antithyroid drugs over 5 years with positive TRAb. Making the TCR library involved RNA that had been extracted from PBMCs. Relying on iRepertoire HTBI primers and Arm-PCR of CDR3 regions, the team built TCR beta libraries. TCRdb reprocessed the multiplex PCR reads with MiXCR, giving one entry per CDR3 protein. The sample shows nearly 350,000 distinct CDR3 sequences, roughly a fifth of them seen only once. The sample here was peripheral blood mononuclear cells (PBMCs), taken when the disease was refractory, from a patient treated with antithyroid drugs. Every receptor here comes from a female donor with Graves disease.

The chain links TRBV12-5 to TRBJ2-7, with 12 bases that match TRBD1. Looked up from germline, CDR1 is LGHNT and CDR2 is FRNRAP. The CDR3 has 17 residues. The ends lost 0 bases at V and 1 base at J; junction bases unmatched: 4. CDR3 protein: CASGLVLGQGASYEQYF. The CDR3 region has the DNA TGTGCTAGTGGTTTGGTACTGGGACAGGGGGCTTCCTACGAGCAGTACTTC.

The chain carries TRBV7-2 and TRBJ1-1; TRBD1 agrees at 7 bases. The V and J ends lost 4 bases and 3 bases, in that order; junction bases with no gene match: 17. The CDR3 consists of 18 residues. The V gene's germline CDR1 is SGHTA and CDR2 FQGNSA. The CDR3 bases are TGTGCCAGCAGCTCCCCCGACAGGGAATTGTGGAGGGACACTGAAGCTTTCTTT. This translates into CASSSPDRELWRDTEAFF.

The rearrangement links TRBV12-3 or TRBV12-4 to TRBJ2-1; 10 bases align to TRBD2. Trimming cost V 5 bases and J 6 bases; bases outside gene matches: 16. This CDR3 spans 18 amino acids. The DNA for the CDR3 is TGTGCCAGCAGTCCCGCCTCCCGGCTAGCGGGAGTCGGCAATGAGCAGTTCTTC. Its protein is CASSPASRLAGVGNEQFF.

This clonotype was seen ten or more times. This rearrangement joins TRBV4-2 to TRBJ2-7; D is possibly TRBD1 or TRBD2 (5 bases each). V lost 1 base and J 5 bases, leaving 18 bases between the germline ends. The CDR3 loop spans 16 amino acids. Germline V gene data show CDR1 as LGHNA and CDR2 as YNFKEQ. The CDR3 sequence: CASSQGRLRGGDEQYF. The CDR3 coding sequence is TGTGCCAGCAGCCAAGGTCGATTGAGGGGTGGTGACGAGCAGTACTTC.

A few counts support this clonotype. The chain has TRBV6-1 and TRBJ2-7, with 11 bases fitting TRBD1. The CDR3 length is 15 residues. V lost 7 bases and J lost 5; bases outside the gene matches: 10. Germline assignment: CDR1 MNHNS and CDR2 SASEGT. The CDR3 is CASTAFGTGGDEQYF. The CDR3 nucleotides are TGTGCCAGCACCGCTTTTGGGACAGGGGGGGACGAGCAGTACTTC.

This clonotype has at least ten counts. The chain has TRBV20-1 and TRBJ1-6; TRBD1 aligns across 8 bases. CDR1 is DFQATT and CDR2 is SNEGSKA in the germline V gene (reference sequence). V dropped 5 bases and J dropped 7; count of bases not matched to a gene: 10. There are 15 residues in the CDR3. CDR3 loop: CSAPGARTGNSPLHF. In DNA form, the CDR3 reads TGCAGTGCTCCCGGGGCCAGGACAGGGAATTCACCCCTCCACTTT.

At least ten counts were recorded for this clonotype. The chain recombines TRBV12-3 or TRBV12-4 with TRBJ1-2, with TRBD1 identical over 8 bases. The CDR3 covers 14 residues. V was clipped by 7 bases and J by 7 bases; unmatched bases: 11. The CDR3 sequence: CASNRPQGARGYTF. For the CDR3, the DNA is TGTGCCAGCAACCGCCCTCAGGGGGCGCGTGGCTACACCTTC.